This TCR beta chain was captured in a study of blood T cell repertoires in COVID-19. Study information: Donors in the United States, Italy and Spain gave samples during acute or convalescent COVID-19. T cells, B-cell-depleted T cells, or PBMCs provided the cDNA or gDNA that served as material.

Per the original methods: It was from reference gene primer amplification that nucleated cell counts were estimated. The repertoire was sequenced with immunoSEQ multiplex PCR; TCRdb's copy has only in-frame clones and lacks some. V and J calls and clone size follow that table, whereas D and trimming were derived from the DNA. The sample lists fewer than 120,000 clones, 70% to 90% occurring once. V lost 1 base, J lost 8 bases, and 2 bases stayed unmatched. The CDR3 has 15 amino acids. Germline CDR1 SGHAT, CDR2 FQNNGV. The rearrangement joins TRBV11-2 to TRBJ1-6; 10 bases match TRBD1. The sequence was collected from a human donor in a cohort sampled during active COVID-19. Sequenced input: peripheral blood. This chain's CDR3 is CASSLVGTGDSPLHF. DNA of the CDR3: TGTGCCAGCAGCTTAGTCGGGACAGGGGATTCACCCCTCCACTTT. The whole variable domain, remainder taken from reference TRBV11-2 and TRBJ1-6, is EAGVAQSPRYKIIEKRQSVAFWCNPISGHATLYWYQQILGQGPKLLIQFQNNGVVDDSQLPKDRFSAERLKGVDSTLKIQPAKLEDSAVYLCASSLVGTGDSPLHFGNGTRLTVT.